This TCR beta chain was recorded in a study of Ad26.COV2.S vaccination and SARS-CoV-2 variants (dated by TCRdb to the early 2020s). Study-wide context: Vaccine-arm donors came from COV1001, a multicentre, randomized, double-blind, placebo-controlled phase I-IIa trial of Ad26.COV2.S in healthy adults. Ad26.COV2.S was administered intramuscularly at a dose of 5x10^10 or 1x10^11 viral particles, either as one shot or as two shots given 56 days apart. Sequencing of the TCRbeta repertoire served to evaluate the specificity and breadth of SARS-CoV-2-reactive T cell receptors following Ad26.COV2.S vaccination. The TCR-sequenced set comprised roughly 30 samples: around 20 Ad26.COV2.S vaccine recipients, 5 placebo recipients and 8 SARS-CoV-2 convalescent individuals. Trial participants were randomized into five groups of five, in which low-dose or high-dose Ad26.COV2.S was given once or twice, or placebo was given on both occasions. Investigators remained blinded to trial group allocation during experiments and outcome assessment. General conclusions and limits of the study: Comparing responses between vaccine doses or regimens was not something the study was powered to do. Substantial breadth of spike-specific CD8+ and CD4+ T cell responses was reported after vaccination. Vaccine and placebo recipients had comparable non-spike TCR breadth, which fits with the vaccine containing only spike. Ad26.COV2.S recipients had higher spike-specific TCR breadth than placebo recipients (P = 0.0014). According to the authors, total T cell responses may have been underestimated by the TCR breadth and depth analyses.

The germline V gene supplies CDR1 SGHRS and CDR2 YFSETQ. Trimming removed 2 bases from V and 0 bases from J, leaving 9 bases between the germline ends. From the cysteine up to the phenylalanine, the CDR3 has a length of 14 residues. Solely the CDR3 DNA is kept, with 42 bases framed from the first base. For this clone: What antigen it recognizes has not been identified. Qualities for individual bases were not recorded, and no much larger clone is one base off.

Taken with the paper, the label for treatment or condition translates to: approximately 18 received Ad26.COV2.S at low or high dose, single or two shots; about 5 received placebo; per-sample allocation not given. For vaccine and placebo recipients, repertoires were sequenced using samples collected on day 63 after the first injection. In Cohort 1b, about two dozen adults aged 18-55 years were enrolled at a single site in Boston, USA, between 29 July and 7 August 2020. Ad26.COV2.S was a replication-incompetent adenovirus type 26 vector that expressed a prefusion-stabilized SARS-CoV-2 spike protein derived from the original Wuhan strain. The immunoSEQ Assay was used to sequence TCRbeta CDR3 regions. After extraction, genomic DNA underwent amplification by bias-controlled multiplex PCR, followed by high-throughput sequencing. The paper's processing steps were these. To quantify the absolute abundance of every unique TCRbeta CDR3 region, sequences were collapsed and filtered. Usable DNA was measured by amplifying reference genes present in all nucleated cells, and TCRbeta template counts were normalized to that usable DNA to estimate T cell fraction. Repertoire TCRs were annotated as SARS-CoV-2-specific by exact matching of V gene, CDR3 amino acid sequence and J gene to a known reactive TCR set. The reference SARS-CoV-2 TCR set was obtained from MIRA and was filtered for enrichment in COVID-19-positive ImmuneCODE repertoires, whereby public or cross-reactive TCRs were removed. Based on the MIRA antigens, annotated TCRs were further analysed at the level of specific ORF or position within ORF. Breadth was defined as annotated unique rearrangements over total unique productive rearrangements; depth was the summed frequency of those rearrangements. Two-sided Wilcoxon rank-sum tests were used to compare TCR breadth between groups. What TCRdb holds here is the immuneACCESS table cut down to in-frame rearrangements. Part of the clones is not present; checked against another copy, under half of the missing clones reflect an unresolved V gene, and the others are unexplained. V and J calls and clone size are as listed in that table; D and trimming were resolved from the DNA. The sample table contains 380,000 or so clones; only one count was recorded for around 89% of them. The top ten clones comprise 6.4% of the sample.

The sequence joins TRBV5-1 to TRBJ2-7, with the D gene not clear enough to name. The sequence came from a person between 18 and 59 years old who received the Ad26.COV2.S COVID-19 vaccine or a placebo. Here the sequenced sample was peripheral blood, taken in a trial of Ad26.COV2.S vaccine versus placebo. CDR3 reads: CASSLKGPSYEQYF. The nucleotides are TGCGCCAGCAGCTTAAAAGGGCCCTCCTACGAGCAGTACTTC. The reference TRBV5-1 and TRBJ2-7 proteins fill in what lies around the CDR3, so the full variable domain reads KAGVTQTPRYLIKTRGQQVTLSCSPISGHRSVSWYQQTPGQGLQFLFEYFSETQRNKGNFPGRFSGRQFSNSRSEMNVSTLELGDSALYLCASSLKGPSYEQYFGPGTRLTVT.